The next 20 T cell receptor beta chains were all read from a single sample in a study of blood T cells in healthy people across ages. For the second PCR, which ran for roughly 6 to 11 cycles, a sample-barcoded 5' primer and a J-beta primer mix were used. TCRdb re-analysed the 5' RACE reads in MiXCR, keeping a single row per CDR3 protein. The repertoire consists of 710,000 or so distinct CDR3 sequences, with 32% occurring once and the leading ten covering just over 15%. Sample: blood. These receptors were taken from a woman of 80 years or more in good health.

This clonotype came up many times. The J gene is TRBJ2-5, the V gene TRBV7-3; 7 bases match TRBD2. CDR3 size: 15 residues. Germline V gene data show CDR1 as SGHTA and CDR2 as FQGTGA. The V segment lost 4 bases and the J segment 5 bases; nucleotides outside the gene matches: 10. CDR3 amino acids: CASSSAGGVRETQYF. The CDR3 coding sequence is TGTGCCAGCAGCTCAGCTGGGGGGGTTCGGGAGACCCAGTACTTC.

The rearrangement uses TRBV27 and TRBJ2-1; 11 nucleotides agree with TRBD1. The CDR3 length is 19 residues. Germline V gives CDR1 MNHEY, CDR2 SMNVEV (reference sequence). Trimming at V came to 3 bases and at J to 7 bases, leaving 17 bases not matched to a gene. In nucleotides, the CDR3 is TGTGCCAGCAGTTTCTCAGCCCCATCGGACAGGGGGCGTCGGAATGAGCAGTTCTTC. It encodes CASSFSAPSDRGRRNEQFF.

This chain joins TRBV20-1 and TRBJ1-1, with unresolved D. This CDR3 is 12 amino acids long. Looked up from germline, CDR1 is DFQATT and CDR2 is SNEGSKA (reference sequence). Trimming stripped 6 bases from V and 5 bases from J, with 13 bases between. The CDR3 DNA follows: TGCAGTGCCCCCGTCCCTGGGACTGAAGCTTTCTTT. This gives the protein CSAPVPGTEAFF.

This clonotype was observed many times. Given a much more abundant clone one base away, this may be a read error. The rearrangement joins TRBV20-1 to TRBJ1-1; tentative D call: TRBD1 (5 bases). The CDR3 consists of 12 residues. Germline loops: CDR1 DFQATT, CDR2 SNEGSKA (reference sequence). In nucleotides, the CDR3 is TGCAGGGCTAAGCCAGGGTCCACTGAAGCTTTCTTT. Translation gives CRAKPGSTEAFF.

This clonotype was recorded at least ten times. The chain is built from TRBV20-1 and TRBJ1-1; tentative D call: TRBD1 (6 bases). The CDR3 runs to 13 residues. The V end was cut by 6 bases, the J end by 5 bases, with 16 bases between. Germline CDR1 and CDR2: DFQATT and SNEGSKA (reference sequence). CDR3 nucleotide sequence: TGCAGTGCAACCAGGGGAAGTAGTACTGAAGCTTTCTTT. Protein product: CSATRGSSTEAFF.

This clonotype was detected many times. The chain recombines TRBV6-6 with TRBJ1-6; the D is unclear. This CDR3 has 14 amino acids. Germline V gene sequence: CDR1 MNHNY, CDR2 SVGAGI (reference sequence). Trimming left V 0 bases short and J 8 bases short, with 8 bases between. The CDR3 loop is CASSYSGSDSPLHF. The CDR3 nucleotides are TGTGCCAGCAGTTACTCGGGCTCGGATTCACCCCTCCACTTT.

As regards this clonotype: This may arise from a read error, as a much more abundant clone is one base away. This chain connects TRBV5-1 to TRBJ2-1; 8 bases are shared with TRBD2. This CDR3 contains 16 residues. V gave up 4 bases and J gave up 6 bases; unmatched junction bases: 12. Germline assignment: CDR1 SGHRS and CDR2 YFSETQ. DNA of the CDR3: TGCGCCAGCAGCCCGGCGGGAGCGGGGGTCTGCAATGAGCAGTTCTTC. Amino acid sequence: CASSPAGAGVCNEQFF.

J is TRBJ2-3 and V is TRBV6-5, with 7 bases matching TRBD2. The CDR3 is 17 residues long. V lost 0 bases to trimming and J lost 2 bases; unmatched junction nucleotides: 8. CDR1 is MNHEY, CDR2 SVGAGI, per germline. The CDR3: CASSYSEAGPYTDTQYF. DNA for the CDR3: TGTGCCAGCAGTTACTCGGAAGCGGGGCCTTACACAGATACGCAGTATTTT.

In its sample, this clonotype was seen many times. The chain combines TRBV29-1 with TRBJ2-7, with 7 bases aligning to TRBD2. Germline V gene lookup returns CDR1 SQVTM and CDR2 ANQGSEA. The CDR3 sequence is 15 residues long. V lost 0 bases and J lost 2; bases outside the gene matches: 7. The CDR3 nucleotides read TGCAGCGTTGAAGATCCTGGCGGGGGTCCCTACGAGCAGTACTTC. Amino acids: CSVEDPGGGPYEQYF.

The genes are TRBV20-1 and TRBJ2-1, with 8 positions matching TRBD1. The J call is doubtful: the DNA matches TRBJ2-7 better. From germline, CDR1 is DFQATT and CDR2 SNEGSKA (reference sequence). CDR3 size: 18 residues. The CDR3 is CSARLDRVVGGSYNEQYF. For the CDR3, the DNA is TGCAGTGCTAGATTGGACAGGGTGGTTGGGGGATCCTACAATGAGCAGTACTTC.

The V gene is TRBV6-5, the J gene TRBJ2-3; D tentatively reads TRBD1 or TRBD2 (6 bases each). V was clipped by 2 bases and J by 3 bases, with 15 bases between them. This CDR3 is built from 16 residues. The germline CDR1 and CDR2 sequences are MNHEY and SVGAGI. The CDR3 reads CASSYGQGTSTDTQYF. The CDR3 DNA reads as TGTGCCAGCAGTTACGGGCAGGGGACTTCGACAGATACGCAGTATTTT.

This clonotype was seen at least ten times. V gene TRBV29-1 combines with J gene TRBJ2-3, with D unresolved. The germline CDR1 and CDR2 sequences are SQVTM and ANQGSEA. CDR3 length: 12 amino acids. Trimming stripped 3 bases from V and 5 bases from J, with 9 bases between. The CDR3 protein is CSVESGKDTQYF. The CDR3 DNA reads as TGCAGCGTTGAGTCAGGAAAAGATACGCAGTATTTT.

The chain joins TRBV21-1 to TRBJ2-3; TRBD2 reflects the table's D call only, with no check against the DNA. TRBV21-1 is a known pseudogene. The CDR3 runs to 19 residues. The CDR3 loop is CASKRLAGVPPPSTDTQYF. CDR3 DNA: TGTGCCAGCAAGAGACTAGCGGGAGTCCCTCCCCCCAGCACAGATACGCAGTATTTT.

The rearrangement links TRBV27 to TRBJ2-2; 7 bases match TRBD1. Germline CDR1 is MNHEY and CDR2 is SMNVEV (reference sequence). This CDR3 has 14 amino acids. J lost 4 bases, V lost 3 bases, and 2 bases had no gene match. DNA for the CDR3: TGTGCCAGCAGTTTGACAGGGTTCACCGGGGAGCTGTTTTTT. Encoded protein: CASSLTGFTGELFF.

The chain combines TRBV7-3 with TRBJ1-1; 10 bases fit TRBD1. Germline values: CDR1 SGHTA, CDR2 FQGTGA. The ends lost 3 bases at V and 3 bases at J; junction bases unmatched: 19. This CDR3 contains 20 residues. The CDR3: CASSFYPVGGRTGGDTEAFF. In DNA form, the CDR3 reads TGTGCCAGCAGCTTTTATCCCGTTGGCGGTCGGACAGGGGGGGACACTGAAGCTTTCTTT.

Regarding this clonotype: Possible read error: a much larger clone is one base away. J is TRBJ2-6 and V is TRBV5-6; a weak D match, TRBD1 (6 bases). This CDR3 is built from 15 residues. Germline CDR1 reads SGHDT; CDR2 reads YYEEEE. The CDR3 DNA is TGTGCCAGCAGCCCCGGGACACTTGGGGCCAACGTCCGGACTTTC. As protein: CASSPGTLGANVRTF.

The table lists this clonotype with many counts. The chain uses TRBV4-2 and TRBJ2-3; 14 nucleotides line up with TRBD2. There are 21 residues in the CDR3. Germline assignment: CDR1 LGHNA and CDR2 YNFKEQ. V was pared by 4 bases and J by 6 bases, with 21 bases of the junction left unmatched. CDR3 sequence: CASSRSAGLAGGVNIPDTQYF. DNA for the CDR3: TGTGCCAGCAGCCGATCTGCCGGACTAGCGGGGGGCGTCAACATCCCCGATACGCAGTATTTT.

Of note for this clonotype: A single base separates this from a much larger clone, so it may be a read error. This rearrangement joins TRBV2 to TRBJ1-2, with 8 bases identical to TRBD1. The CDR3 consists of 14 residues. The trim removed 7 bases at V and 6 bases at J, leaving 10 bases unmatched. Germline V gene sequence: CDR1 SNHLY, CDR2 FYNNEI. The CDR3 reads CASNDPGGVDGYTF. CDR3 bases: TGTGCCAGCAATGATCCAGGGGGCGTTGATGGCTACACCTTC. Filled out from reference TRBV2 and TRBJ1-2, the complete variable domain reads EPEVTQTPSHQVTQMGQEVILRCVPISNHLYFYWYRQILGQKVEFLVSFYNNEISEKSEIFDDQFSVERPDGSNFTLKIRSTKLEDSAMYFCASNDPGGVDGYTFGSGTRLTVV.

This clonotype has at least ten counts. The rearrangement links TRBV1 to TRBJ2-7. TRBV1 is a pseudogene. This CDR3 is 15 amino acids long. In DNA form, the CDR3 reads TGCACCAGCAGCCAAGATTGGGCTCAGGAGAACGAGCAGTACTTC. It translates to CTSSQDWAQENEQYF.

This clonotype has just a few counts. J is TRBJ1-5 and V is TRBV20-1; D gene uncertain. There are 13 residues in the CDR3. Trimming cost V 2 bases and J 3 bases, with 8 bases left between them. Germline loops: CDR1 DFQATT, CDR2 SNEGSKA (reference sequence). Here the CDR3 reads CSARPDANQPQHF. CDR3 sequence (DNA): TGCAGTGCTAGACCGGACGCCAATCAGCCCCAGCATTTT.